This T cell receptor beta chain was obtained from a study of radiotherapy plus CTLA-4 blockade in lung cancer. The overall study: Objective response was observed in roughly a sixth of patients, and disease control in approximately 33%.

This CDR3 is 16 amino acids long. Germline V lookup: CDR1 SGHRS, CDR2 YFSETQ. V shed 1 base, J shed 2 bases, and the junction held 7 bases outside the gene matches. Patients with chemo-refractory metastatic non-small-cell lung cancer received focal radiation plus CTLA-4 blockade with ipilimumab. Measured with immunoSEQ multiplex PCR; TCRdb has only the in-frame clones, and not every one. The profile shows about 70,000 clones, 70% to 80% of them singletons. Source: peripheral blood, taken from a patient treated with radiotherapy plus ipilimumab. This receptor was identified in a human donor with non-small cell lung cancer whose response to radiotherapy plus ipilimumab could not be evaluated. Some clones in this sample may be carry-over from other donors' samples. This chain connects TRBV5-1 to TRBJ1-1, with 8 bases matching TRBD1. The CDR3 protein is CASSLRAGGDNTEAFF. The CDR3 DNA reads TGCGCCAGCAGCTTGAGGGCAGGGGGCGATAACACTGAAGCTTTCTTT.